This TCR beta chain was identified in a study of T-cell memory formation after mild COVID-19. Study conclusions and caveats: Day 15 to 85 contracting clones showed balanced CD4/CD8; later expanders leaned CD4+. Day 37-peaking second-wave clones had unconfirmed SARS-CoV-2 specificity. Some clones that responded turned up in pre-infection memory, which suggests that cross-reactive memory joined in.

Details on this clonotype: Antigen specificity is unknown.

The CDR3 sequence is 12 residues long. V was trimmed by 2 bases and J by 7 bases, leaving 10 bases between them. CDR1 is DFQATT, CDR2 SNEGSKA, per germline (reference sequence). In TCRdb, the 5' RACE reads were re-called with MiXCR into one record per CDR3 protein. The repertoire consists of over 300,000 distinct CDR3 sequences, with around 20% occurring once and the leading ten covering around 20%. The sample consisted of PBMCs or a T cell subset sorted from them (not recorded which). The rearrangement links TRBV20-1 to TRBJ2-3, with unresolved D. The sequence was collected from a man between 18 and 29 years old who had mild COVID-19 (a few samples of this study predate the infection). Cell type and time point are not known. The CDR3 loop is CSARMETNTQYF. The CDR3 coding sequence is TGCAGTGCTAGAATGGAGACCAATACGCAGTATTTT.